This T cell receptor (beta chain) was recorded in a study of beta chain features in type 1 diabetes. As regards this clone: The antigen remains undetermined.

Expressed TCRB transcripts were sequenced because the isolated RNA had all been reverse transcribed beforehand. Sequencing used immunoSEQ multiplex PCR; TCRdb keeps in-frame clones, though not all of them. Of nearly 700,000 clones listed, 10% to 15% are singletons. Findings and limits, study-wide: Naive, central memory and regulatory TCRB repertoires appeared more similar among patients than healthy donors. Among all four CD4+ subsets, Type 1 diabetes patients had TCRB CDR3s that were moderately but significantly shorter.

Trimming removed 2 bases from V and 6 bases from J, with 11 bases in between. This CDR3 has 13 amino acids. Germline values: CDR1 SGHRS, CDR2 YFSETQ. Naive, central memory, regulatory and stem cell-like memory cells within the CD4+ compartment were sorted using CD45RO/CCR7/CD25/CD127/CD95/CD27. The source of this sequence is a man aged 18 to 29 with type 1 diabetes. The gene calls are TRBV5-1 and TRBJ1-2; weak D call: TRBD1 (6 bases). The sequenced sample consisted of naive CD4+ T cells from blood. CDR3 protein: CASSLGGSHGYTF. DNA of the CDR3: TGCGCCAGCAGCTTAGGGGGTTCCCATGGCTACACCTTC.